The rows below give T cell receptor beta chains drawn from one sample of a study of T cell responses to AZD1222 COVID-19 vaccine. Sequencing was performed with immunoSEQ multiplex PCR; in TCRdb, only in-frame clones are kept and a portion is missing. The table records 150,000 to 250,000 clones, roughly nine tenths of them present only once. Sequenced material: peripheral blood, taken 28 days after the second AZD1222 dose. Receptor source: an adult who received the AZD1222 COVID-19 vaccine. CDR3s include the opening cysteine and the closing phenylalanine or tryptophan. The D gene is left open where the match is weak. Rows give clone size only sometimes, using once, few, many, or a class for an expanded clone.

d_call	clone_size	v_call	j_call	cdr3_aa	cdr3_nt
.	.	TRBV4-1	TRBJ2-3	CASSLGLARTSTDTQYF	TGCGCCAGCAGCCTCGGTTTAGCGAGAACTAGCACAGATACGCAGTATTTT
TRBD1	.	TRBV27	TRBJ1-5	CASSSLQGPGGQPQHF	TGTGCCAGCAGTTCCCTACAGGGGCCCGGCGGGCAGCCCCAGCATTTT
TRBD2	.	TRBV3-1/TRBV3-2	TRBJ2-4	CASSQLSSGSSDIQYF	TGTGCCAGCAGCCAGTTGTCTAGCGGCAGTAGTGACATTCAGTACTTC
.	.	TRBV24-1	TRBJ2-3	CATSDLLVGDTQYF	TGTGCCACCAGTGATTTACTAGTGGGAGATACGCAGTATTTT
TRBD1	.	TRBV5-1	TRBJ2-7	CASNLLQGANEQYF	TGCGCCAGCAACCTCCTACAGGGGGCCAACGAGCAGTACTTC
.	.	TRBV19	TRBJ1-4	CASSISDFEKLFF	TGTGCCAGTAGTATCAGCGACTTTGAAAAACTGTTTTTT
.	.	TRBV10-3	TRBJ1-2	CAITRTDNYGYTF	TGTGCCATCACCAGGACCGACAACTATGGCTACACCTTC
TRBD1	once	TRBV6-5	TRBJ2-7	CASSYRGQGTYEQYF	TGTGCCAGCAGTTACCGCGGACAGGGAACCTACGAGCAGTACTTC
TRBD2	.	TRBV4-1	TRBJ2-7	CASSPGVAGSYEQYF	TGCGCCAGCAGCCCCGGGGTAGCGGGATCCTACGAGCAGTACTTC
TRBD1	.	TRBV5-6	TRBJ2-3	CASSLPGQGNTDTQYF	TGTGCCAGCAGCTTACCGGGACAGGGGAATACAGATACGCAGTATTTT
TRBD1	.	TRBV11-3	TRBJ2-1	CASSLEGQPRNNEQFF	TGTGCCAGCAGCTTAGAGGGACAGCCGCGTAACAATGAGCAGTTCTTC
.	.	TRBV7-2	TRBJ1-2	CASSERGNYGYTF	TGTGCCAGCAGCGAGAGGGGGAACTATGGCTACACCTTC
.	few	TRBV28	TRBJ1-5	CASSRHSQPQHF	TGTGCCAGCAGCAGACACAGCCAGCCCCAGCATTTT
.	.	TRBV6-5	TRBJ1-5	CARHAEGNQPQHF	TGTGCCAGACACGCCGAAGGCAATCAGCCCCAGCATTTT
TRBD2	.	TRBV7-6	TRBJ2-5	CASSPGLAGYETQYF	TGTGCCAGCAGCCCGGGACTAGCGGGATATGAGACCCAGTACTTC
TRBD2	.	TRBV6-5	TRBJ2-7	CASSSQLAGGEF	TGTGCCAGCAGCTCCCAGCTAGCGGGTGGTGAGTTC
TRBD1	.	TRBV6-2/TRBV6-3	TRBJ1-1	CASSYNRGQGNTEAFF	TGTGCCAGCAGTTACAATCGGGGACAGGGGAACACTGAAGCTTTCTTT
.	.	TRBV6-5	TRBJ1-6	CASTAGQNSPLHF	TGTGCCAGCACGGCAGGGCAAAATTCACCCCTCCACTTT
.	.	TRBV28	TRBJ2-7	CASSPRYRDFYEQYF	TGTGCCAGCAGCCCCAGATACAGAGACTTCTACGAGCAGTACTTC
.	.	TRBV2	TRBJ2-1	CASSPLNNEQFF	TGTGCCAGCAGTCCTTTAAACAATGAGCAGTTCTTC
.	.	TRBV5-1	TRBJ2-6	CASSLVAGDNVLTF	TGCGCCAGCAGCTTGGTGGCAGGGGACAACGTCCTGACTTTC
.	.	TRBV25-1	TRBJ2-7	CASSEPGTPREQYF	TGTGCCAGCAGTGAACCGGGGACCCCCCGCGAGCAGTACTTC